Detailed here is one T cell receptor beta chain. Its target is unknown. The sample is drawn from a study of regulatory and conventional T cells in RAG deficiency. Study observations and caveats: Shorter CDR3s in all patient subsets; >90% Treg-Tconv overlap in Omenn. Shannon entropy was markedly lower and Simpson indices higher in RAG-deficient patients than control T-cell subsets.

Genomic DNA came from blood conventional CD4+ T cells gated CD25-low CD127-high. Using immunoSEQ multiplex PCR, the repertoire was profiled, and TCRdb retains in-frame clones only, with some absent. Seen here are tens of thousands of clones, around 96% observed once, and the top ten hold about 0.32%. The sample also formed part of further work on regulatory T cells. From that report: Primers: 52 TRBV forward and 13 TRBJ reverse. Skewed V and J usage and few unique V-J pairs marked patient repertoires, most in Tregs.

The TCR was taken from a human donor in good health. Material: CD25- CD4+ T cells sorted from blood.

Here the CDR3 reads CASNFPGQGVTGELFF. Written as DNA, the CDR3 is TGTGCCAGCAATTTCCCGGGACAGGGTGTCACCGGGGAGCTGTTTTTT. The genes are TRBV2 and TRBJ2-2, with TRBD1 matching 9 bases. CDR3 length: 16 amino acids. CDR1 is SNHLY and CDR2 is FYNNEI in the germline V gene. Trimming took 7 bases from V and 4 from J; bases not matched to a gene: 10. The complete variable domain, with remaining parts taken from reference TRBV2 and TRBJ2-2, reads EPEVTQTPSHQVTQMGQEVILRCVPISNHLYFYWYRQILGQKVEFLVSFYNNEISEKSEIFDDQFSVERPDGSNFTLKIRSTKLEDSAMYFCASNFPGQGVTGELFFGEGSRLTVL.